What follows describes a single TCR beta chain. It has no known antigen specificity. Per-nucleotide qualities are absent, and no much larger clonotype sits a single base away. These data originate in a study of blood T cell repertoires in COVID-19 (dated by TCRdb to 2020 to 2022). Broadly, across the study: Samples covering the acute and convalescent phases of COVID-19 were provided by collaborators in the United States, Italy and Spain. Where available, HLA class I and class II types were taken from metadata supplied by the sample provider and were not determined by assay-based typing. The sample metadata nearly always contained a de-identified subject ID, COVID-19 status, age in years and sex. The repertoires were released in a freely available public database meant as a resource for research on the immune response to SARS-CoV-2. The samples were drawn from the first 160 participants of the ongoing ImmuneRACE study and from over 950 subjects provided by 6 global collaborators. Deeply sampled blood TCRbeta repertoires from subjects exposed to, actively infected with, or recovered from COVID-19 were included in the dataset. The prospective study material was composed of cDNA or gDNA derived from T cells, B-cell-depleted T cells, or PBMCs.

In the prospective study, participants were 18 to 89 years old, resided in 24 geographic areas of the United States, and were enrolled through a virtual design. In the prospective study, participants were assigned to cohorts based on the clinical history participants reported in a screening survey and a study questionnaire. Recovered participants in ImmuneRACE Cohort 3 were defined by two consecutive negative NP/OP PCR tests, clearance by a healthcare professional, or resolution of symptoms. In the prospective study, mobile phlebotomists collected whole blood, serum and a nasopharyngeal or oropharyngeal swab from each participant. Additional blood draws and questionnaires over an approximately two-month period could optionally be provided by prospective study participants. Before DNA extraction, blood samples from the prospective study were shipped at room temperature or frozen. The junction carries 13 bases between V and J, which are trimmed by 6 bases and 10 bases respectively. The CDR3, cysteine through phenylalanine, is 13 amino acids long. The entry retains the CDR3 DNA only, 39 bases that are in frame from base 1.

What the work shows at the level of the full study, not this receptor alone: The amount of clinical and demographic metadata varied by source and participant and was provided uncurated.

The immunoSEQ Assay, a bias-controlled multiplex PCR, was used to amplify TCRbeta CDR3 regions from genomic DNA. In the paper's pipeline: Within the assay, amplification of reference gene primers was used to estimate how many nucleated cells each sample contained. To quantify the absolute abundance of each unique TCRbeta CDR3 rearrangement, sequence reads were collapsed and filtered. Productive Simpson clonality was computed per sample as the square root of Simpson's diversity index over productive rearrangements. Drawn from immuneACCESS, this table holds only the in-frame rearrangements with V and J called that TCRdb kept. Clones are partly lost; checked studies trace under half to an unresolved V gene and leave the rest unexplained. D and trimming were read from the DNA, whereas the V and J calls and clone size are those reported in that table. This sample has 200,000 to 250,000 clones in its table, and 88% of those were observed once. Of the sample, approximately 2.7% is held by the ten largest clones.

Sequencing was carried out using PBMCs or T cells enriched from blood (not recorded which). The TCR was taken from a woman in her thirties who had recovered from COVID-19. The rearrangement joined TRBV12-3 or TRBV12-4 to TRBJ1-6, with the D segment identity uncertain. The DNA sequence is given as TGTGCCAGCAGCCCCTCAGGTGCATCACCCCTCCACTTT. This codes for CASSPSGASPLHF.